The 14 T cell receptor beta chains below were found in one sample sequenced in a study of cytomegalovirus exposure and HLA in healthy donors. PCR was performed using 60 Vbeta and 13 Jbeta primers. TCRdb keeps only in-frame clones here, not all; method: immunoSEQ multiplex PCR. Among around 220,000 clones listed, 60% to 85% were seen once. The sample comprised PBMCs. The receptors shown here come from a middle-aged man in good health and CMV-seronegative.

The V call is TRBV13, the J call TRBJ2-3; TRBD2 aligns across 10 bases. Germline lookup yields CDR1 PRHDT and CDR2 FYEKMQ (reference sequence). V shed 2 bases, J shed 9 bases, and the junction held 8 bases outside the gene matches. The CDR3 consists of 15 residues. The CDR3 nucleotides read TGTGCCAGCAGCTTACACAGCGGGGGGGAGGTGACGCAGTATTTT. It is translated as CASSLHSGGEVTQYF.

The CDR3 bases are TGTGCCAGCTCACCACTGACAGGGGCGGACATTCAGTACTTC. It translates to CASSPLTGADIQYF. V gene TRBV18 combines with J gene TRBJ2-4; 8 positions match TRBD1. Germline assignment: CDR1 KGHSH and CDR2 LQKENI. V shed 1 base and J 8 bases; nucleotides not matched to a gene: 4. The CDR3 loop spans 14 amino acids.

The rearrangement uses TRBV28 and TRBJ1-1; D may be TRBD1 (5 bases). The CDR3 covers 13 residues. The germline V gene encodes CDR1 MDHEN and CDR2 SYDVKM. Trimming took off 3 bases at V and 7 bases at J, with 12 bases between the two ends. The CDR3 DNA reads TGTGCCAGCAGTTTGGGGGGGATGAGTGAAGCTTTCTTT. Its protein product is CASSLGGMSEAFF.

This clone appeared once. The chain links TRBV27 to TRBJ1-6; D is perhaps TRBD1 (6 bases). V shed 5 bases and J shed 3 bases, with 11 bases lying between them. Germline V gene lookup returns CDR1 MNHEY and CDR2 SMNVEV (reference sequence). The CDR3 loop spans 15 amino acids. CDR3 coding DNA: TGTGCCAGCAGTACGGGACAAGTCTATAATTCACCCCTCCACTTT. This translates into CASSTGQVYNSPLHF.

CDR3 loop: CASSFSPNRARDSPLHF. DNA for the CDR3: TGCGCCAGCAGCTTTTCCCCCAACAGGGCTAGGGATTCACCCCTCCACTTT. V is TRBV5-1 and J is TRBJ1-6, with D perhaps TRBD1 (6 bases). The CDR3 contains 17 residues. V lost 2 bases and J 8 bases, leaving 20 bases between the germline ends. The germline gives CDR1 SGHRS, CDR2 YFSETQ.

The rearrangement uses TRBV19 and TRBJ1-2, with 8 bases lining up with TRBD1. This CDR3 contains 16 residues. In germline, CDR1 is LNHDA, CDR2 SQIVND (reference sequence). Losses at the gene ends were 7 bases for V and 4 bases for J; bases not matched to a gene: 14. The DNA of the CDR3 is TGTGCCAGTAACAGGGGGAGTGCTATTGAGGGCTATGGCTACACCTTC. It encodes CASNRGSAIEGYGYTF.

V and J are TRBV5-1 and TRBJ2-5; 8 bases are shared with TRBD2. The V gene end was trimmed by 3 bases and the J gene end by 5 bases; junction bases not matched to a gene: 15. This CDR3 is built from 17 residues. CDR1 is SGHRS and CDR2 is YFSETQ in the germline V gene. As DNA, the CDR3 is TGCGCCAGCAGCTCCGGGTCCGAGCGGGAGTCCTCCGAGACCCAGTACTTC. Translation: CASSSGSERESSETQYF.

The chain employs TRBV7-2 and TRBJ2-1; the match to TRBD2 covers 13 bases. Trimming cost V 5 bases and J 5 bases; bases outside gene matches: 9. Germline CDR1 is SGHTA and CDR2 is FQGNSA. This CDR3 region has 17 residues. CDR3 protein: CASSPTSGRAGNNEQFF. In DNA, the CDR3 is TGTGCCAGCAGCCCAACTAGCGGGAGGGCCGGTAACAATGAGCAGTTCTTC.

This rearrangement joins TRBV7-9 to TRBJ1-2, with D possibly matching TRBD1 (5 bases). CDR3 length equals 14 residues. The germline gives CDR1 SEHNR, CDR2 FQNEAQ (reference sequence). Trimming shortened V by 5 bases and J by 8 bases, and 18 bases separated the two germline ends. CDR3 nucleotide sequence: TGTGCCAGCAGCCGCAGGGCTCCATACCCGGGCTACACCTTC. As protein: CASSRRAPYPGYTF.

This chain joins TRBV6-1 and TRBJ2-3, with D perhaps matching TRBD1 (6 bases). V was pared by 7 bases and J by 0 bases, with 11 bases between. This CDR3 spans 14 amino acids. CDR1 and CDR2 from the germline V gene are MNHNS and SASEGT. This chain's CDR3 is CASISRGSTDTQYF. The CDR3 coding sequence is TGTGCCAGCATAAGCAGGGGCAGCACAGATACGCAGTATTTT.

DNA of the CDR3: TGTGCCAGCAGCTCCTACACAGGGGGCGGAAATCAGCCCCAGCATTTT. Translating it yields CASSSYTGGGNQPQHF. The gene calls are TRBV7-8 and TRBJ1-5; 9 nucleotides line up with TRBD1. From germline, CDR1 is SGHVS and CDR2 FQNEAQ. With V trimmed by 4 bases and J by 4 bases, 8 bases remained unmatched. The CDR3 loop spans 16 amino acids.

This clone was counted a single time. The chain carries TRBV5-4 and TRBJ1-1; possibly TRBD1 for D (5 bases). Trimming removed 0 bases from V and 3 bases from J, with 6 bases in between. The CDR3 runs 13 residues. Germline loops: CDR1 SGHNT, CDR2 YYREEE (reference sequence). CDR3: CASSLGQYTEAFF. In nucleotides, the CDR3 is TGTGCCAGCAGCTTGGGACAGTACACTGAAGCTTTCTTT.

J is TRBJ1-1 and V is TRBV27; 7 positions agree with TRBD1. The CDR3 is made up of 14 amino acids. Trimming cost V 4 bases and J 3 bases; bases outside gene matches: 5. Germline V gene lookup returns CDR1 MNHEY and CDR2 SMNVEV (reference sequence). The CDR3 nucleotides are TGTGCCAGCAGTTCAGGGGGTACTTACACTGAAGCTTTCTTT. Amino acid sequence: CASSSGGTYTEAFF.

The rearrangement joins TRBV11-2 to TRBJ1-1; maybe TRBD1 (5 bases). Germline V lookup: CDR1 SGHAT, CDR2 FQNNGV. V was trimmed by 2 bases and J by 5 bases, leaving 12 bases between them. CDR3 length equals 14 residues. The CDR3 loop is CASSLPGRGTEAFF. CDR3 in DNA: TGTGCCAGCAGCTTACCGGGGCGGGGGACTGAAGCTTTCTTT.